This TCR beta chain was captured by sequencing in a study of T cell responses to AZD1222 COVID-19 vaccine. Turning to this clone: Its antigen is as yet unknown.

Overall study findings and caveats: Most donors were white British and more were female, and clonal diversity was possibly underestimated.

This CDR3 comprises 16 residues. Germline V gene sequence: CDR1 SGHDN, CDR2 FVKESK. The trim removed 1 base at V and 4 bases at J, leaving 3 bases unmatched. Data came from immunoSEQ multiplex PCR; TCRdb stores just in-frame clones and leaves some out. The sample gives about 100,000 clones, 80% to 90% of which show up once; approximately 16% is in the top ten. The chain is built from TRBV14 and TRBJ2-2, with 10 bases lining up with TRBD2. The receptor's source is an adult in good health. This material consisted of peripheral blood, taken on day 0 of AZD1222 vaccination. The CDR3 nucleotides read TGTGCCAGCAGCCAAGTGACTAGCGGGTTCACCGGGGAGCTGTTTTTT. Its protein product is CASSQVTSGFTGELFF. Filled out from reference TRBV14 and TRBJ2-2, the complete variable domain reads EAGVTQFPSHSVIEKGQTVTLRCDPISGHDNLYWYRRVMGKEIKFLLHFVKESKQDESGMPNNRFLAERTGGTYSTLKVQPAELEDSGVYFCASSQVTSGFTGELFFGEGSRLTVL.